Each of the 15 T cell receptor beta chains below was sequenced from the same sample in a study of T cell repertoires in cytomegalovirus infection. TCRdb reprocessed the reads via MiXCR and lists one record per CDR3 protein. Of approximately 500,000 distinct CDR3 sequences in the sample, around 35% were seen once. No antigens are known for them. This specimen was cultured PBMCs, taken from culture after CMV antigen stimulation. These receptors were collected from a human donor in good health (CMV status not recorded). Some clones in this sample may be carry-over from other donors' samples.

This clonotype appeared a single time. This chain connects TRBV6-1 to TRBJ2-1, with a possible D match to TRBD2 (6 bases). This CDR3 is 15 amino acids long. The V end lost 6 bases, the J end lost 2 bases, and 14 bases lay between the germline ends. Germline assignment: CDR1 MNHNS and CDR2 SASEGT. In DNA form, the CDR3 reads TGTGCCAGCAGGGACCTCACGGGAGCCTACAATGAGCAGTTCTTC. Translated: CASRDLTGAYNEQFF.

The rearrangement uses TRBV5-1 and TRBJ2-2; 8 nucleotides align to TRBD2. This CDR3 has 17 residues. J was trimmed by 7 bases and V by 3 bases; bases with no gene match: 14. The germline CDR1 and CDR2 sequences are SGHRS and YFSETQ. This CDR3 reads CASSSLSGGPLGGELFF. The CDR3 DNA reads TGCGCCAGCAGCTCTCTGTCGGGAGGGCCCCTTGGCGGGGAGCTGTTTTTT.

The J gene is TRBJ2-7, the V gene TRBV20-1, with D possibly being TRBD1 or TRBD2 (6 bases each). In germline, CDR1 is DFQATT, CDR2 SNEGSKA (reference sequence). The CDR3 has 13 amino acids. V was shortened by 3 bases and J by 6 bases, with 15 bases between the two germline ends. The DNA of the CDR3 is TGCAGTGCTAGCCTTGGGGGGCGCGGCGAGCAGTACTTC. This gives the protein CSASLGGRGEQYF.

This chain connects TRBV30 to TRBJ2-3; possible D gene TRBD2, 6 bases. V gave up 4 bases and J gave up 7 bases, with 12 bases separating them. Germline V CDR1 and CDR2: GTSNPN, SVGIG (reference sequence). The CDR3 sequence is 12 residues long. CDR3 nucleotide sequence: TGTGCCTGGACCCCCGGAGGGAATACGCAGTATTTT. Its translation is CAWTPGGNTQYF. Drawing the rest from reference TRBV30 and TRBJ2-3, the complete variable domain is SQTIHQWPATLVQPVGSPLSLECTVEGTSNPNLYWYRQAAGRGLQLLFYSVGIGQISSEVPQNLSASRPQDRQFILSSKKLLLSDSGFYLCAWTPGGNTQYFGPGTRLTVL.

V usage is TRBV11-2 and J usage is TRBJ2-5; TRBD2 is a possible D gene (6 bases). This CDR3 has 16 amino acids. Germline assignment: CDR1 SGHAT and CDR2 FQNNGV. V lost 1 base, J lost 0 bases, and 12 bases lay in between. This CDR3 is CASSLVQGLHQETQYF. The CDR3 DNA is TGTGCCAGCAGCTTAGTCCAGGGACTGCACCAAGAGACCCAGTACTTC. The variable domain in full, with the rest retrieved from reference TRBV11-2 and TRBJ2-5, is EAGVAQSPRYKIIEKRQSVAFWCNPISGHATLYWYQQILGQGPKLLIQFQNNGVVDDSQLPKDRFSAERLKGVDSTLKIQPAKLEDSAVYLCASSLVQGLHQETQYFGPGTRLLVL.

This clonotype was seen more than once but under ten times. The DNA of the CDR3 is TGTGCCAGCAGCTTCCTTTCACCCCTCCACTTT. It translates to CASSFLSPLHF. This chain connects TRBV7-2 to TRBJ1-6, with D uncertain. Trimming stripped 3 bases from V and 9 bases from J, with 3 bases between. CDR1 is SGHTA and CDR2 is FQGNSA in the germline V gene. CDR3 size: 11 residues.

This clonotype was seen a single time. V is TRBV24-1 and J is TRBJ2-7; TRBD1 might be the D (5 bases). Per germline, CDR1 KGHDR and CDR2 SFDVKD. Deletions cut 4 bases from V and 2 bases from J, with 8 bases between. This CDR3 contains 13 residues. The CDR3: CATSDRATYEQYF. DNA for the CDR3: TGTGCCACCAGTGACAGGGCAACCTACGAGCAGTACTTC.

The chain links TRBV6-2 or TRBV6-3 to TRBJ2-7; 11 bases match TRBD2. Looked up from germline, CDR1 is MNHEY and CDR2 is SVGEGT. V lost 0 bases and J lost 6; bases outside the gene matches: 10. The CDR3 totals 17 residues. The CDR3 protein is CASSYSSRASGRFEQYV. CDR3 nucleotides: TGTGCCAGCAGTTACTCGAGTCGGGCTAGCGGGAGGTTCGAGCAGTACGTC.

This chain connects TRBV4-1 to TRBJ2-6; no clear D gene. CDR3 length: 15 amino acids. CDR1 is MGHRA and CDR2 is YSYEKL in the germline V gene. The ends were cut back, 1 base at V and 0 bases at J, with 4 bases in the middle. For the CDR3, the DNA is TGCGCCAGCAGCCAAGTCGGCTCTGGGGCCAACGTCCTGACTTTC. Translated: CASSQVGSGANVLTF.

The rearrangement uses TRBV6-5 and TRBJ2-2, with D uncertain. The germline V and J ends were trimmed by 5 bases and 6 bases, with 10 bases remaining between them. From germline, CDR1 is MNHEY and CDR2 SVGAGI. The CDR3 totals 13 residues. As DNA, the CDR3 is TGTGCCAGCAGTCCCATCGGTGCCGGGGAGCTGTTTTTT. This encodes CASSPIGAGELFF.

This clonotype came up a few times. The CDR3 bases are TGTGCCTGGGGGACCCGGGGGCGCGGCTACACCTTC. Translation gives CAWGTRGRGYTF. This chain joins TRBV30 and TRBJ1-2; possible D gene TRBD1, 6 bases. The CDR3 sequence is 12 residues long. V lost 5 bases to trimming and J lost 8 bases, with 15 bases between them. Per germline, CDR1 GTSNPN and CDR2 SVGIG (reference sequence).

This clonotype has only a few counts. The chain employs TRBV4-3 and TRBJ2-5; D not resolved. Germline loops: CDR1 LGHNA, CDR2 YSLEER. Between the trimmed V and J ends, which lost 1 base and 4 bases, there was a span of 7 bases. This CDR3 has 13 amino acids. DNA for the CDR3: TGCGCCAGCAGCCAAGCGAATACAGAGACCCAGTACTTC. It encodes CASSQANTETQYF.

V gene TRBV6-6 combines with J gene TRBJ1-1, with 7 bases matching TRBD1. The CDR3 has 16 amino acids. CDR1 MNHNY and CDR2 SVGAGI come from the germline V gene (reference sequence). Losses at the gene ends were 6 bases for V and 5 bases for J; bases not matched to a gene: 15. This CDR3 is CASSFLNSGGQTEAFF. CDR3 bases: TGTGCCAGCAGCTTTCTCAACTCAGGGGGACAGACTGAAGCTTTCTTT.

This clonotype was found a few times. The chain employs TRBV7-2 and TRBJ2-3, with D tentatively TRBD2 (6 bases). This CDR3 spans 15 amino acids. The germline V and J ends were trimmed by 2 bases and 4 bases, with 13 bases remaining between them. Germline CDR1 and CDR2: SGHTA and FQGNSA. CDR3 loop: CASSLMGRGADTQYF. CDR3 DNA sequence: TGTGCCAGCAGCTTAATGGGCCGCGGGGCAGATACGCAGTATTTT. The full variable domain, with the rest looked up from reference TRBV7-2 and TRBJ2-3, is GAGVSQSPSNKVTEKGKDVELRCDPISGHTALYWYRQSLGQGLEFLIYFQGNSAPDKSGLPSDRFSAERTGGSVSTLTIQRTQQEDSAVYLCASSLMGRGADTQYFGPGTRLTVL.

This clonotype was counted between two and nine times. This chain connects TRBV28 to TRBJ2-7; 7 bases match TRBD2. Germline V CDR1 and CDR2: MDHEN, SYDVKM. The V and J ends lost 5 bases and 5 bases, in that order; junction bases with no gene match: 6. CDR3 size: 13 residues. The CDR3: CASSEGGVHEQYF. The CDR3 bases are TGTGCCAGCAGTGAGGGAGGGGTACACGAGCAGTACTTC.